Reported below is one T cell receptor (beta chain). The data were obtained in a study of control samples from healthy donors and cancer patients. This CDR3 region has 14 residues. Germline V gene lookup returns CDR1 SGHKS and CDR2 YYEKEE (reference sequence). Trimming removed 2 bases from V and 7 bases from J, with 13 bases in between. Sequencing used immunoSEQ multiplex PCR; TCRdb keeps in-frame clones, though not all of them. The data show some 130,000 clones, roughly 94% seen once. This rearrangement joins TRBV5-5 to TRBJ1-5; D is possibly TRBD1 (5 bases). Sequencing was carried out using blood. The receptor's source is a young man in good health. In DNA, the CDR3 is TGTGCCAGCAGCTTCGGGTCAGGGCCGCAGCCCCAGCATTTT. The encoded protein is CASSFGSGPQPQHF.